Below, 28 T cell receptor beta chains from the same sample are listed, as sequenced in a study of shared clonotypes between healthy human individuals. Clones were read by immunoSEQ multiplex PCR, and TCRdb kept only the in-frame ones, dropping some. This repertoire shows approximately 1,000,000 clones, roughly 77% found once; its top ten account for roughly 0.9%. The source material was memory CD4+ T cells from PBMCs. Subset denoted: CD45RA-negative fraction. All receptors come from a man between 18 and 29 years old in good health. Some clones in this sample may be carry-over from other donors' samples.

The chain employs TRBV7-2 and TRBJ1-4; the match to TRBD1 covers 8 bases. This CDR3 is built from 14 residues. Trimming removed 6 bases from V and 7 bases from J; junction bases left unmatched: 7. The V gene's germline CDR1 is SGHTA and CDR2 FQGNSA. The CDR3 loop reads CASSQTGGGEKLFF. Here the CDR3 DNA reads TGTGCCAGCAGTCAAACAGGGGGTGGTGAAAAACTGTTTTTT. Together with reference TRBV7-2 and TRBJ1-4, the CDR3 gives the full variable domain: GAGVSQSPSNKVTEKGKDVELRCDPISGHTALYWYRQSLGQGLEFLIYFQGNSAPDKSGLPSDRFSAERTGGSVSTLTIQRTQQEDSAVYLCASSQTGGGEKLFFGSGTQLSVL.

This rearrangement joins TRBV9 to TRBJ2-7; 8 bases are a match to TRBD2. The CDR3 has 16 amino acids. From germline, CDR1 is SGDLS and CDR2 YYNGEE. With V trimmed by 4 bases and J by 2 bases, 11 bases remained unmatched. The DNA of the CDR3 is TGTGCCAGCAGCCAAGGGGGTAGCGGGGTAGCCTACGAGCAGTACTTC. It encodes CASSQGGSGVAYEQYF. Full variable domain (rest looked up from reference TRBV9 and TRBJ2-7): DSGVTQTPKHLITATGQRVTLRCSPRSGDLSVYWYQQSLDQGLQFLIQYYNGEERAKGNILERFSAQQFPDLHSELNLSSLELGDSALYFCASSQGGSGVAYEQYFGPGTRLTVT.

This clone was observed a handful of times. The rearrangement uses TRBV29-1 and TRBJ1-2; 7 bases align to TRBD1. V was pared by 6 bases and J by 6 bases, with 4 bases of the junction left unmatched. The CDR3 runs 11 residues. Germline-derived CDR1 and CDR2 are SQVTM and ANQGSEA. CDR3 DNA: TGCAGCGTCACAGGGGTAGATGGCTACACCTTC. Amino acid sequence: CSVTGVDGYTF. Variable domain in full (rest from reference TRBV29-1 and TRBJ1-2): SAVISQKPSRDICQRGTSLTIQCQVDSQVTMMFWYRQQPGQSLTLIATANQGSEATYESGFVIDKFPISRPNLTFSTLTVSNMSPEDSSIYLCSVTGVDGYTFGSGTRLTVV.

This clone has a count of ten or more. This sample also contains other DNA sequences that code for the same CDR3. The chain carries TRBV11-1 and TRBJ2-5; TRBD2 might be the D (5 bases). CDR1 is SGHAT and CDR2 is FQDESV in the germline V gene (reference sequence). V lost 5 bases and J 0 bases, leaving 10 bases between the germline ends. The CDR3 contains 14 residues. The chain's CDR3 is CASSRLANQETQYF. For the CDR3, the DNA is TGTGCCAGCAGCCGTCTAGCTAACCAAGAGACCCAGTACTTC.

The chain has TRBV6-6 and TRBJ1-4; D possibly corresponds to TRBD1 (5 bases). The germline V and J ends were trimmed by 2 bases and 8 bases, with 9 bases remaining between them. In germline, CDR1 is MNHNY, CDR2 SVGAGI (reference sequence). The CDR3 is 13 residues long. CDR3 DNA: TGTGCCAGCAGTTACCGGACACTCGAAAAACTGTTTTTT. Translation gives CASSYRTLEKLFF.

The chain combines TRBV7-3 with TRBJ2-1; TRBD2 matches 8 bases. The germline V gene has CDR1 SGHTA and CDR2 FQGTGA. V shed 4 bases, J shed 6 bases, and the junction held 8 bases outside the gene matches. The CDR3 loop spans 15 amino acids. Here the CDR3 DNA reads TGTGCCAGCAGCTCGGGAGCGGGAGCCGGCAATGAGCAGTTCTTC. This codes for CASSSGAGAGNEQFF. The whole variable domain, filled in from reference TRBV7-3 and TRBJ2-1, reads GAGVSQTPSNKVTEKGKYVELRCDPISGHTALYWYRQSLGQGPEFLIYFQGTGAADDSGLPNDRFFAVRPEGSVSTLKIQRTERGDSAVYLCASSSGAGAGNEQFFGPGTRLTVL.

V usage is TRBV14 and J usage is TRBJ1-1; TRBD1 might be the D (6 bases). The ends were cut back, 3 bases at V and 1 base at J, with 15 bases in the middle. The CDR3 spans 16 residues. CDR1 SGHDN and CDR2 FVKESK come from the germline V gene. The CDR3 coding sequence is TGTGCCAGCAGCCATCTGGGGGCAATAGGGAACACTGAAGCTTTCTTT. Protein: CASSHLGAIGNTEAFF.

The chain carries TRBV11-1 and TRBJ2-7; D is possibly TRBD2 (5 bases). CDR1 and CDR2 from the germline V gene are SGHAT and FQDESV (reference sequence). CDR3 length: 14 amino acids. The V gene lost 8 bases and the J gene lost 3 bases, with 17 bases spanning the gap. In DNA form, the CDR3 reads TGTGCCAGCTCGCTGGATAGGGCGGGCTACGAGCAGTACTTC. As protein: CASSLDRAGYEQYF.

The chain is built from TRBV7-9 and TRBJ2-2; D call uncertain. V shed 2 bases and J shed 6 bases, with 7 bases lying between them. Germline CDR1 reads SEHNR; CDR2 reads FQNEAQ (reference sequence). The CDR3 is 13 amino acids. CDR3 sequence: CASSLTQAGELFF. The CDR3 DNA reads TGTGCCAGCAGCTTAACGCAGGCCGGGGAGCTGTTTTTT.

The CDR3 is CASSLAGQGTDTQYF. CDR3 DNA: TGCGCCAGCAGCTTGGCCGGACAGGGGACAGATACGCAGTATTTT. This chain links TRBV5-1 with TRBJ2-3, with TRBD1 matching over 9 bases. V dropped 0 bases and J dropped 3; count of bases not matched to a gene: 2. This CDR3 is 15 amino acids long. The germline V gene encodes CDR1 SGHRS and CDR2 YFSETQ.

The rearrangement uses TRBV7-9 and TRBJ2-5, with 8 bases fitting TRBD1. With V trimmed by 6 bases and J by 9 bases, 6 bases remained unmatched. Germline V gene data show CDR1 as SEHNR and CDR2 as FQNEAQ (reference sequence). CDR3 size: 12 residues. The chain's CDR3 is CASRLTGGSQYF. The CDR3 DNA sequence: TGTGCCAGCAGACTAACAGGGGGGTCCCAGTACTTC. The complete variable domain, with remaining parts taken from reference TRBV7-9 and TRBJ2-5, reads DTGVSQNPRHKITKRGQNVTFRCDPISEHNRLYWYRQTLGQGPEFLTYFQNEAQLEKSRLLSDRFSAERPKGSFSTLEIQRTEQGDSAMYLCASRLTGGSQYFGPGTRLLVL.

The rearrangement links TRBV25-1 to TRBJ2-7; 11 bases line up with TRBD2. The germline gives CDR1 MGHDK, CDR2 SYGVNS. V was pared by 0 bases and J by 6 bases, with 7 bases of the junction left unmatched. This CDR3 region has 16 residues. In nucleotides, the CDR3 is TGTGCCAGCAGTGAATATCGGCTAGCGGGAGGTCTCGAGCAGTACTTC. Its protein is CASSEYRLAGGLEQYF.

The chain joins TRBV10-3 to TRBJ2-7; 10 bases fit TRBD2. This CDR3 has 14 amino acids. Germline V lookup: CDR1 ENHRY, CDR2 SYGVKD. The J segment lost 4 bases and the V segment lost 4 bases, leaving 4 bases of the junction unmatched. CDR3 sequence: CAISVASGSYEQYF. The CDR3 nucleotides read TGTGCCATCAGTGTTGCTAGCGGGAGTTACGAGCAGTACTTC.

V gene TRBV11-2 combines with J gene TRBJ1-1; TRBD1 is a possible D gene (6 bases). The CDR3 consists of 14 residues. Trimming took 5 bases from V and 0 from J, leaving 10 bases between them. Germline CDR1 is SGHAT and CDR2 is FQNNGV. CDR3 coding DNA: TGTGCCAGCAGCCAGGGACAATTGAACACTGAAGCTTTCTTT. Its protein product is CASSQGQLNTEAFF.

To note about this clone: Since no conserved phenylalanine or tryptophan closes the CDR3, a read error is the likely cause. The V call is TRBV28, the J call TRBJ2-7; possibly TRBD1 for D (6 bases). Germline V gives CDR1 MDHEN, CDR2 SYDVKM. The V gene lost 6 bases and the J gene lost 2 bases, with 23 bases spanning the gap. The CDR3 covers 17 residues. DNA of the CDR3: TGTGCCAGCAGCTCCCCTGCGCAGGGGTCAAAGCCCTACGAGCAGTACCTC. Protein sequence: CASSSPAQGSKPYEQYL.

The genes are TRBV5-1 and TRBJ2-3; TRBD2 might be the D (6 bases). Germline CDR1 SGHRS, CDR2 YFSETQ. Trimming shortened V by 3 bases and J by 5 bases, and 19 bases separated the two germline ends. The CDR3 runs to 16 residues. The CDR3 DNA follows: TGCGCCAGCAGCTCGCAACGGGACTCGGGAGTAGATACGCAGTATTTT. It yields the protein CASSSQRDSGVDTQYF.

The chain combines TRBV28 with TRBJ1-1; D unclear. The CDR3 consists of 14 residues. The germline V gene has CDR1 MDHEN and CDR2 SYDVKM. V was cut by 5 bases and J by 8 bases, with 18 bases left in between. CDR3 sequence: CASSAWKVAAEAFF. DNA for the CDR3: TGTGCCAGCAGTGCCTGGAAGGTGGCAGCCGAAGCTTTCTTT.

The rearrangement uses TRBV7-2 and TRBJ1-2; D remains ambiguous. Trimming cost V 2 bases and J 2 bases, with 3 bases left between them. There are 12 residues in the CDR3. Germline CDR1 SGHTA, CDR2 FQGNSA. In DNA form, the CDR3 reads TGTGCCAGCAGCTTAATGAACTATGGCTACACCTTC. Its protein is CASSLMNYGYTF.

The gene calls are TRBV4-2 and TRBJ2-1; the match to TRBD2 covers 9 bases. CDR3 length: 16 amino acids. Germline CDR1 LGHNA, CDR2 YNFKEQ. V shed 5 bases and J 2 bases; nucleotides not matched to a gene: 7. The CDR3: CASSTDSGSAYNEQFF. The CDR3 DNA follows: TGTGCCAGCAGCACCGATAGCGGGAGCGCCTACAATGAGCAGTTCTTC.

This chain joins TRBV2 and TRBJ2-1; D remains ambiguous. With 4 bases removed from V and 6 bases from J, the gap between germline ends came to 10 bases. CDR3 size: 13 residues. Germline loops: CDR1 SNHLY, CDR2 FYNNEI. This CDR3 reads CASSVGWPNEQFF. CDR3 DNA sequence: TGTGCCAGCAGTGTCGGCTGGCCCAATGAGCAGTTCTTC.

The chain joins TRBV29-1 to TRBJ2-7, with D perhaps being TRBD1 or TRBD2 (6 bases each). The CDR3 is 15 residues long. Trimming pared 1 base from V and 0 bases from J, leaving 13 bases between. Germline assignment: CDR1 SQVTM and CDR2 ANQGSEA. The CDR3 DNA reads as TGCAGCGTTGAAGGAGGGGGGCAGTCCTCCTACGAGCAGTACTTC. Translated: CSVEGGGQSSYEQYF.

This sequence joins TRBV27 and TRBJ2-3, with D unresolved. In germline, CDR1 is MNHEY, CDR2 SMNVEV (reference sequence). This CDR3 comprises 14 residues. V was pared by 6 bases and J by 9 bases, with 19 bases between. As DNA, the CDR3 is TGTGCCAGCAGGATAGGTCCCAAACCTCAAACGCAGTATTTT. It encodes CASRIGPKPQTQYF.

The gene calls are TRBV25-1 and TRBJ1-1; TRBD1 aligns across 9 bases. The CDR3 sequence is 15 residues long. Germline loops: CDR1 MGHDK, CDR2 SYGVNS. Trimming took 5 bases from V and 3 from J; bases not matched to a gene: 7. The CDR3 coding sequence is TGTGCCAGCAGTCCCGGGACAGGGAGGGACACTGAAGCTTTCTTT. Translation: CASSPGTGRDTEAFF.

The chain combines TRBV5-6 with TRBJ2-3; D gene ambiguous. This CDR3 spans 13 amino acids. The V gene lost 6 bases and the J gene lost 3 bases, with 11 bases spanning the gap. Germline values: CDR1 SGHDT, CDR2 YYEEEE. CDR3 sequence: CASTSRSTDTQYF. CDR3 nucleotide sequence: TGTGCCAGCACTTCTAGGAGTACAGATACGCAGTATTTT. Using reference TRBV5-6 and TRBJ2-3 for the parts outside the CDR3, the full variable domain is DAGVTQSPTHLIKTRGQQVTLRCSPKSGHDTVSWYQQALGQGPQFIFQYYEEEERQRGNFPDRFSGHQFPNYSSELNVNALLLGDSALYLCASTSRSTDTQYFGPGTRLTVL.

The chain joins TRBV4-1 to TRBJ1-1; TRBD1 aligns across 10 bases. Germline CDR1 reads MGHRA; CDR2 reads YSYEKL. The CDR3 contains 14 residues. The J segment lost 6 bases and the V segment lost 5 bases, leaving 6 bases of the junction unmatched. The CDR3 region is CASSSRDRGAEAFF. CDR3 coding DNA: TGCGCCAGCAGCTCCCGGGACAGGGGTGCTGAAGCTTTCTTT.

The chain couples TRBV5-1 to TRBJ2-7; TRBD2 matches 9 bases. From germline, CDR1 is SGHRS and CDR2 YFSETQ. V lost 2 bases, J lost 0 bases, and 6 bases stayed unmatched. The CDR3 totals 16 residues. CDR3 sequence: CASSFLASGNSYEQYF. CDR3 bases: TGCGCCAGCAGCTTTTTAGCTAGCGGGAACTCCTACGAGCAGTACTTC.

The chain carries TRBV28 and TRBJ1-1; D is possibly TRBD1 (6 bases). Trimming took off 1 base at V and 7 bases at J, with 13 bases between the two ends. Germline values: CDR1 MDHEN, CDR2 SYDVKM. The length of the CDR3 is 14 residues. The CDR3 spells CASSLLPGQFEAFF. The CDR3 coding sequence is TGTGCCAGCAGTTTATTACCCGGACAGTTTGAAGCTTTCTTT.

The gene calls are TRBV28 and TRBJ2-2; 11 nucleotides match TRBD2. CDR1 MDHEN and CDR2 SYDVKM come from the germline V gene. The CDR3 spans 16 residues. Trimming cost V 6 bases and J 3 bases; bases outside gene matches: 6. This CDR3 is CASRDSGRGDTGELFF. CDR3 coding DNA: TGTGCCAGCAGAGATAGCGGGAGGGGGGACACCGGGGAGCTGTTTTTT.